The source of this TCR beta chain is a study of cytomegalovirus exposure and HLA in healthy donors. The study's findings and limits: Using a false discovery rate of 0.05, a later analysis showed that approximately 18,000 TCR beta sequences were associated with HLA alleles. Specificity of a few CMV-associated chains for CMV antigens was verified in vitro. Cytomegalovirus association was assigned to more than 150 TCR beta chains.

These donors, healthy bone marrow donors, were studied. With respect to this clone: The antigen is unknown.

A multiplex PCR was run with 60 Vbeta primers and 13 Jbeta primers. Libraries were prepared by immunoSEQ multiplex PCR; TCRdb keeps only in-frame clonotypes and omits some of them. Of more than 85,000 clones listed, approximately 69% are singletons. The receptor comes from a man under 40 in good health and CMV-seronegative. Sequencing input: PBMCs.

The CDR3 loop is CASSVVGRHEQYF. CDR3 in DNA: TGTGCCAGCAGCGTAGTCGGGAGGCACGAGCAGTACTTC. The chain has TRBV9 and TRBJ2-5, with 7 bases identical to TRBD2. Gene TRBJ2-7 matches the end of the DNA better, so the J call may be wrong. CDR3 length equals 13 residues. Germline-derived CDR1 and CDR2 are SGDLS and YYNGEE.